This TCR beta chain is from a study of CD8+ T cells in alopecia areata. cDNA prepared by RNA extraction and subsequent reverse transcription served as the template for sequencing. The method was immunoSEQ multiplex PCR; TCRdb's version includes in-frame clones alone and lacks a portion of them. The profile covers under 150,000 clones, with around three fifths appearing a single time and 3% to 3.5% taken by the ten largest. Trimming pared 4 bases from V and 8 bases from J, leaving 16 bases between. From germline, CDR1 is MNHEY and CDR2 SMNVEV (reference sequence). This CDR3 has 14 amino acids. The treatment here: oral pan-JAK inhibitor, 5-10 mg twice daily.

The sample was CD4+ T cells sorted from blood, taken at week 24, from a patient treated with tofacitinib. This sequence was found in a human donor with alopecia areata. V and J are TRBV27 and TRBJ2-3; no clear D gene. CDR3 nucleotide sequence: TGTGCCAGCAGTTCAGGCAACCCGGGCCCTACGCAGTATTTT. Its translation is CASSSGNPGPTQYF.